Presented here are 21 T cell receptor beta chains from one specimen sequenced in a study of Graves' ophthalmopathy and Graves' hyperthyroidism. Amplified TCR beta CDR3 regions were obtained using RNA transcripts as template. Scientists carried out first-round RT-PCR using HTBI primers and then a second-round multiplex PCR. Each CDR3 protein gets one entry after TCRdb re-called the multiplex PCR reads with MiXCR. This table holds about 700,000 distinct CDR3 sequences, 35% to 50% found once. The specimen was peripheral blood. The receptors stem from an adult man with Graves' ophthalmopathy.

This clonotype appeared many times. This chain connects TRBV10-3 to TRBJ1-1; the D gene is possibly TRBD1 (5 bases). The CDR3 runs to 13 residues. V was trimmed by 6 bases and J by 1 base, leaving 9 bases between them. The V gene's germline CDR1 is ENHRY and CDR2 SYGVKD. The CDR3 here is CAIRTGPNTEAFF. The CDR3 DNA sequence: TGTGCCATCAGGACGGGACCGAACACTGAAGCTTTCTTT.

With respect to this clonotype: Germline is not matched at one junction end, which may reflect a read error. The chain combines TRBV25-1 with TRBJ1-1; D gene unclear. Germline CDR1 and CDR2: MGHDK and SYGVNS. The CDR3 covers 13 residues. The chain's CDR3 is CTSRDSVGIDAFF. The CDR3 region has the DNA TGTACCAGCAGAGATTCGGTGGGAATTGACGCTTTCTTT.

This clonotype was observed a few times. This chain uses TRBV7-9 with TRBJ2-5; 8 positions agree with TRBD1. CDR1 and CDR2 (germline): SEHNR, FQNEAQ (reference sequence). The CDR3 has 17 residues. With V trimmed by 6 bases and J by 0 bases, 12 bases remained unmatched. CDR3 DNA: TGTGCCAGCAGATCCCGGACAGGGTCGCACCACCAAGAGACCCAGTACTTC. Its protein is CASRSRTGSHHQETQYF. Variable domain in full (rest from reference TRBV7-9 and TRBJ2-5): DTGVSQNPRHKITKRGQNVTFRCDPISEHNRLYWYRQTLGQGPEFLTYFQNEAQLEKSRLLSDRFSAERPKGSFSTLEIQRTEQGDSAMYLCASRSRTGSHHQETQYFGPGTRLLVL.

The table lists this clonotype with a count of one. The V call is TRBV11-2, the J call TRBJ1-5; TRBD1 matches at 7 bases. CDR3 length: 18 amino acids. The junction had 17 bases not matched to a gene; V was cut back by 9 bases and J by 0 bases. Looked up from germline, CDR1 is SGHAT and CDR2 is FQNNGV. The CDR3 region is CARQTGQTECCSNQPQHF. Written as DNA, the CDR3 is TGTGCCAGGCAGACGGGACAGACCGAATGCTGTAGCAATCAGCCCCAGCATTTT.

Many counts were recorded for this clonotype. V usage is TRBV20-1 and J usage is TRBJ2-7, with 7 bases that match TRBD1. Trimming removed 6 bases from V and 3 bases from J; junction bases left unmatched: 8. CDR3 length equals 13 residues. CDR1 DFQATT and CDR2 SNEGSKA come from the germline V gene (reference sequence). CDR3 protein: CSARTGRVYEQYF. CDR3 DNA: TGCAGTGCACGGACAGGCCGGGTCTACGAGCAGTACTTC.

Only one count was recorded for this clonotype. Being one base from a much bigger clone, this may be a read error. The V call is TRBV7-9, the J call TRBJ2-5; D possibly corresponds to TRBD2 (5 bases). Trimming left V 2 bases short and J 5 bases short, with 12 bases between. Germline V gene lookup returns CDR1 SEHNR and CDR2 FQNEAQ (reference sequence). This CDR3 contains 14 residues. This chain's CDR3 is CASSLIAGDETQYF. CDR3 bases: TGTGCCAGCAGCTTAATAGCCGGGGATGAGACCCAGTACTTC. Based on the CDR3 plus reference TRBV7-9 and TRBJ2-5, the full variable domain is DTGVSQNPRHKITKRGQNVTFRCDPISEHNRLYWYRQTLGQGPEFLTYFQNEAQLEKSRLLSDRFSAERPKGSFSTLEIQRTEQGDSAMYLCASSLIAGDETQYFGPGTRLLVL.

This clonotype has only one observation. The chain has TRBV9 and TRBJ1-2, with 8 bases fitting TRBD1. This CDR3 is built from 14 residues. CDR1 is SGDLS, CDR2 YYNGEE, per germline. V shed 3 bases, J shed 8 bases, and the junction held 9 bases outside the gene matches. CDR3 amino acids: CASSEADRVEGYTF. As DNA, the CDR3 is TGTGCCAGCAGCGAGGCGGACAGGGTGGAAGGCTACACCTTC.

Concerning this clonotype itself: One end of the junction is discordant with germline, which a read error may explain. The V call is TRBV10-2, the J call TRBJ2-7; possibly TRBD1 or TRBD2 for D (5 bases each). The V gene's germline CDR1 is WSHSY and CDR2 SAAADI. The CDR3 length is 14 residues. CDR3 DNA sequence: TGTGCCAGCAGCTCTCGGACTGGGGCGTACGAGCAGTACTTC. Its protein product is CASSSRTGAYEQYF.

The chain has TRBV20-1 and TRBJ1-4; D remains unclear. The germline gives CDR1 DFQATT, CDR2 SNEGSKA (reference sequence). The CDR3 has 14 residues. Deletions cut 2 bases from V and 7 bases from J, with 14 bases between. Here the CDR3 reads CSARSAVSAEKLFF. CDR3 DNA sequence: TGCAGTGCTAGAAGTGCGGTGTCGGCTGAAAAACTGTTTTTT.

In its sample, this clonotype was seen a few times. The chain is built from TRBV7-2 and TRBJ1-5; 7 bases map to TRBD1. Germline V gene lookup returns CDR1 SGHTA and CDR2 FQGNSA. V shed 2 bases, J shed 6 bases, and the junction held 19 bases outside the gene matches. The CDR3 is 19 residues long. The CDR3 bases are TGTGCCAGCAGCTTAAGGAGACCGACAGGGCCGCTCGGGGGTCAGCCCCAGCATTTT. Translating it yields CASSLRRPTGPLGGQPQHF.

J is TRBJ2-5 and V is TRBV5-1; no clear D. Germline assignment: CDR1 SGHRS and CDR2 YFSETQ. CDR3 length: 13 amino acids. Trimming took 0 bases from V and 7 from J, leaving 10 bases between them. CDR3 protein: CASSLDNPGTQYF. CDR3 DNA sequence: TGCGCCAGCAGCTTGGACAACCCCGGGACCCAGTACTTC.

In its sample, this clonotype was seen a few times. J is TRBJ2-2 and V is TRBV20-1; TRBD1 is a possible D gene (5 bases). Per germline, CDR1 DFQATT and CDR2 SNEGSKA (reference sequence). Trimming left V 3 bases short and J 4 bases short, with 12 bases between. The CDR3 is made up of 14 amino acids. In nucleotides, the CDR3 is TGCAGTGCTAGTTCCAGGGTGGGCACCGGGGAGCTGTTTTTT. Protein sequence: CSASSRVGTGELFF.

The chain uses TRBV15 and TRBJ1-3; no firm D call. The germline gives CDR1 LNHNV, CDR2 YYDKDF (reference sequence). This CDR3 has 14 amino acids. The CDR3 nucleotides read TGTGCGCTCCACCGTGCGGGTATTGGAAACACCATATATTTT. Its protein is CALHRAGIGNTIYF.

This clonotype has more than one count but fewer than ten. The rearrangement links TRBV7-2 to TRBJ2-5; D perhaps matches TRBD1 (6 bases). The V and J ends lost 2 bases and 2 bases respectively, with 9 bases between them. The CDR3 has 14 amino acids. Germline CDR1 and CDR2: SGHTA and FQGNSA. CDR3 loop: CASSLNRGQETQYF. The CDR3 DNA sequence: TGTGCCAGCAGCTTAAATAGGGGGCAAGAGACCCAGTACTTC. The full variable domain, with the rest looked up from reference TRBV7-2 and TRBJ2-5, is GAGVSQSPSNKVTEKGKDVELRCDPISGHTALYWYRQSLGQGLEFLIYFQGNSAPDKSGLPSDRFSAERTGGSVSTLTIQRTQQEDSAVYLCASSLNRGQETQYFGPGTRLLVL.

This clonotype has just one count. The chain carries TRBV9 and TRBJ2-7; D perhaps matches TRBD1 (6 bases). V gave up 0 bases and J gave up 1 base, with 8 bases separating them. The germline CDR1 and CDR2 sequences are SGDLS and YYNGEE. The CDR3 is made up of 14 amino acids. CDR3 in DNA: TGTGCCAGCAGCGTAGCACAGGGATCCTACGAGCAGTACTTC. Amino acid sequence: CASSVAQGSYEQYF.

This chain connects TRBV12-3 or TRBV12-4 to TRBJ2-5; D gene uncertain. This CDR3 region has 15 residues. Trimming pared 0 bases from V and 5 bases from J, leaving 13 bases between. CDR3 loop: CASSLATSLGETQYF. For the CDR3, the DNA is TGTGCCAGCAGTTTAGCGACCTCGCTGGGGGAGACCCAGTACTTC.

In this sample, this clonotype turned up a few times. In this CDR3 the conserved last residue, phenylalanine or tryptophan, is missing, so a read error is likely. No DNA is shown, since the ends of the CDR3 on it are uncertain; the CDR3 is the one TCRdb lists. The CDR3 spells CAISESTT. This chain joins TRBV10-3 and TRBJ1-6. The length of the CDR3 is 8 amino acids, counting both ends. Germline assignment: CDR1 ENHRY and CDR2 SYGVKD.

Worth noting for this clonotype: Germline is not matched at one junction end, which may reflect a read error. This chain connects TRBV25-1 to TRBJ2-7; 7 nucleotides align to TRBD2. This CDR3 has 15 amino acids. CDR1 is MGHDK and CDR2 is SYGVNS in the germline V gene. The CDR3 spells CANSAFAGASYEQYF. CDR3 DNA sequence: TGTGCCAACAGTGCATTCGCGGGAGCATCCTACGAGCAGTACTTC.

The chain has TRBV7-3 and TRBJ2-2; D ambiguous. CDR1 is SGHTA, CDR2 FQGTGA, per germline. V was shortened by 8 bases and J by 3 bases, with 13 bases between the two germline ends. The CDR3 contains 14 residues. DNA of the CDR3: TGTGCCAGCTCACTAAGGAGAGACACCGGGGAGCTGTTTTTT. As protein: CASSLRRDTGELFF.

The CDR3 nucleotides are TGTGCCAGCAGCTCCGGACAGGGGTGGGATCAGCCCCAGCATTTT. Its translation is CASSSGQGWDQPQHF. V is TRBV7-2 and J is TRBJ1-5; 9 bases align to TRBD1. V lost 4 bases to trimming and J lost 5 bases; unmatched junction nucleotides: 6. Germline loops: CDR1 SGHTA, CDR2 FQGNSA. The CDR3 totals 15 residues.

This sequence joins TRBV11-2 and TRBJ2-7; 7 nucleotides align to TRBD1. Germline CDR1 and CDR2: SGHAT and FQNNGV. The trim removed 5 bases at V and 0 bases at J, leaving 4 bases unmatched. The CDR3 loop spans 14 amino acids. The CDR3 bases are TGTGCCAGCAGCGACAGGGAGAGCTCCTACGAGCAGTACTTC. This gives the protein CASSDRESSYEQYF.